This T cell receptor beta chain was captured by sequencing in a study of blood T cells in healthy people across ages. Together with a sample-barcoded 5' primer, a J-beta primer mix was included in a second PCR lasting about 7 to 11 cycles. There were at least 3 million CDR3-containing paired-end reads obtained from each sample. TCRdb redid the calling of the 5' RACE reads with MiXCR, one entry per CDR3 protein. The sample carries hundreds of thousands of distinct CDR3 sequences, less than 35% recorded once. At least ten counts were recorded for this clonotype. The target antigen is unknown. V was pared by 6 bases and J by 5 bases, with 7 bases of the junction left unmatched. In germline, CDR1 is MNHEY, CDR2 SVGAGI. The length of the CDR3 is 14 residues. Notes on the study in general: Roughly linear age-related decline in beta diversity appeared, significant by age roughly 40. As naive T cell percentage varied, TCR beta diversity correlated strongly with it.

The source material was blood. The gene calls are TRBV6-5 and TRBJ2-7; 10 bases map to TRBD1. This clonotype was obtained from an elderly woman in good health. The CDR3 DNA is TGTGCCAGCAGCTCGGGACAGGGGATCAACGAGCAGTACTTC. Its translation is CASSSGQGINEQYF.